This TCR beta chain came from a study of shared clonotypes between healthy human individuals. Study results and caveats: Tissue TCR repertoires likely differ from these blood-only repertoires.

Profiling relied on immunoSEQ multiplex PCR, and the TCRdb table lists in-frame clones only, not all of them. The sample lists hundreds of thousands of clones, around three quarters seen once, with around 12% in the top ten. The germline gives CDR1 LGHNA, CDR2 YNFKEQ. V lost 2 bases and J 4 bases, leaving 14 bases between the germline ends. This CDR3 contains 15 residues. This clone was counted once. Antigen unknown. The gene calls are TRBV4-2 and TRBJ1-1; D is possibly TRBD1 (5 bases). The TCR comes from a woman between 40 and 50 years old in good health. Some clones in this sample may be carry-over from other donors' samples. The specimen was PBMCs. The CDR3 DNA follows: TGTGCCAGCAGCCAAAGTGGGGGGAGGCGCACTGAAGCTTTCTTT. Protein sequence: CASSQSGGRRTEAFF.